This T cell receptor (beta chain) was obtained from a study of graft-versus-host responses after intestinal transplantation. As for the study in general: All recipients were transplanted with multivisceral, liver-intestinal, or isolated intestinal grafts.

Notes on the study in general: Peak circulating GvH clone levels were associated with early post-transplant HvG declines.

Worth noting for this clone: Its antigen remains unidentified.

Germline V gene lookup returns CDR1 SNHLY and CDR2 FYNNEI. CDR3 size: 18 residues. Deletions cut 3 bases from V and 2 bases from J, with 22 bases between. Method: immunoSEQ multiplex PCR; TCRdb's copy keeps in-frame clones and lacks some. This sample has 55,000 to 85,000 clones, with around 89% found just once. The chain links TRBV2 to TRBJ2-5; D is perhaps TRBD2 (5 bases). This TCR was sampled from a human donor who received an intestinal transplant. The material sequenced was unstimulated CD8+ T cells sorted from spleen or lymph node cells, taken before intestinal transplant. The DNA of the CDR3 is TGTGCCAGCAGTGAGCATGGGTTAGCGATCAGGTCACAAGAGACCCAGTACTTC. Translation gives CASSEHGLAIRSQETQYF.